This TCR beta chain came from a study of shared clonotypes between healthy human individuals. On the study more broadly: Donors, aged 18 to 49, were two women and a few men. Study-level points and caveats: Blood was the only sampled material, and tissue repertoires likely differ. When naive CD4 clonotypes were compared across a handful of donors, around 5% were shared.

Regarding this clone: Antigen specificity is unknown.

The data were produced by immunoSEQ multiplex PCR, yet TCRdb's version contains in-frame clones alone and is incomplete. The sample has roughly 2,300,000 clones, about nine tenths seen once. The length of the CDR3 is 15 residues. Per germline, CDR1 SGHRS and CDR2 YFSETQ. The donors, healthy adults who were HIV-negative, had experienced no recent acute infections or vaccinations. The rearrangement links TRBV5-1 to TRBJ2-7; 9 nucleotides agree with TRBD2. TRBJ2-1 matches the DNA end more closely, so the J call is doubtful. Sequencing was performed on naive CD4+ T cells from PBMCs. Subset meaning: CD45RA+ positively selected. This clonotype originated in a young man in good health. Some clones in this sample may be carry-over from other donors' samples. The DNA of the CDR3 is TGCGCCAGCACCTTCGCGTTTAGCGGGAGTGACGAGCAGTTCTTC. As protein: CASTFAFSGSDEQFF.